What follows are 15 T cell receptor beta chains derived from one specimen sequenced in a study of T cell repertoires in cytomegalovirus infection. TCRdb reanalysed the reads using MiXCR and keeps one entry per CDR3 protein. The sample yields under 800,000 distinct CDR3 sequences, 20% to 25% seen once. Sequencing used CD8+ T cells from PBMCs. The receptors derive from a human donor in good health (CMV status not recorded). Some clones in this sample may be carry-over from other donors' samples.

This clonotype was observed a few times. The rearrangement links TRBV5-6 to TRBJ1-2; no firm D call. Trimming took off 0 bases at V and 3 bases at J, with 12 bases between the two ends. Germline V CDR1 and CDR2: SGHDT, YYEEEE. This CDR3 region has 15 residues. The CDR3 region is CASSLEGRPYYGYTF. The CDR3 nucleotides read TGTGCCAGCAGCTTGGAAGGGAGGCCGTACTATGGCTACACCTTC. Combining the CDR3 with reference TRBV5-6 and TRBJ1-2 gives the whole variable domain DAGVTQSPTHLIKTRGQQVTLRCSPKSGHDTVSWYQQALGQGPQFIFQYYEEEERQRGNFPDRFSGHQFPNYSSELNVNALLLGDSALYLCASSLEGRPYYGYTFGSGTRLTVV.

The chain combines TRBV4-3 with TRBJ2-1, with TRBD2 matching 11 bases. There are 15 residues in the CDR3. The germline gives CDR1 LGHNA, CDR2 YSLEER. V dropped 1 base and J dropped 8; count of bases not matched to a gene: 4. CDR3 region: CASSQVAGGYDEQFF. The CDR3 DNA is TGCGCCAGCAGCCAAGTAGCGGGGGGGTACGATGAGCAGTTCTTC.

On this clonotype: A read error may explain this, as a much larger clone is one base away. The gene calls are TRBV12-5 and TRBJ1-4; D is uncertain. The CDR3 totals 17 residues. Germline V gives CDR1 LGHNT, CDR2 FRNRAP. Here the CDR3 DNA reads TGTACTAGTGCCACCCGGTCAGGACGACCAACTAATGAAAAACTGTTTTTT. Protein product: CTSATRSGRPTNEKLFF.

The chain employs TRBV7-8 and TRBJ2-7; perhaps D is TRBD1 or TRBD2 (6 bases each). The germline V gene encodes CDR1 SGHVS and CDR2 FQNEAQ. The CDR3 length is 12 residues. The V and J ends lost 8 bases and 3 bases respectively, with 11 bases between them. CDR3 amino acids: CASGGDNYEQYF. The CDR3, as DNA: TGTGCCAGCGGCGGGGACAACTACGAGCAGTACTTC.

V and J are TRBV12-3 or TRBV12-4 and TRBJ1-1; no clear D gene. V was shortened by 4 bases and J by 10 bases, with 13 bases between the two germline ends. There are 12 residues in the CDR3. The CDR3 nucleotides read TGTGCCAGCAGTTCCTTTGAAGCGGTAGCTTTCTTT. Its protein is CASSSFEAVAFF.

This clonotype showed up many times. The V gene is TRBV11-1, the J gene TRBJ2-3, with 11 bases aligning to TRBD1. This CDR3 contains 17 residues. CDR1 is SGHAT, CDR2 FQDESV, per germline (reference sequence). V lost 6 bases to trimming and J lost 3 bases; unmatched junction nucleotides: 11. CDR3 in DNA: TGTGCCAGCAGTCCGGACAGGGGGCGATTCGTGACAGATACGCAGTATTTT. As protein: CASSPDRGRFVTDTQYF.

This clonotype appeared a few times. J is TRBJ2-1 and V is TRBV13; 10 nucleotides match TRBD2. In germline, CDR1 is PRHDT, CDR2 FYEKMQ (reference sequence). V shed 5 bases, J shed 8 bases, and the junction held 18 bases outside the gene matches. The length of the CDR3 is 18 residues. The CDR3 sequence is CASSGLLAGVNHGDEQFF. CDR3 in DNA: TGTGCCAGCAGCGGACTGCTAGCGGGGGTTAATCATGGGGATGAGCAGTTCTTC.

This chain uses TRBV6-1 with TRBJ2-5; 11 bases map to TRBD2. Germline V gene data show CDR1 as MNHNS and CDR2 as SASEGT. The CDR3 runs to 14 residues. V gave up 6 bases and J gave up 2 bases; unmatched junction bases: 2. The CDR3 coding sequence is TGTGCCAGCAGGGTAGCGGGGGGGCAAGAGACCCAGTACTTC. Amino acids: CASRVAGGQETQYF.

There are many counts of this clonotype. The J gene is TRBJ2-1, the V gene TRBV19; no firm D call. This CDR3 region has 12 residues. Germline CDR1 is LNHDA and CDR2 is SQIVND (reference sequence). The V and J ends lost 6 bases and 7 bases respectively, with 10 bases between them. CDR3 region: CASSERFNEQFF. The CDR3 DNA reads as TGTGCCAGTAGCGAGAGATTTAATGAGCAGTTCTTC.

This clonotype was counted ten times or more. The chain combines TRBV7-6 with TRBJ2-1, with D uncertain. V was trimmed by 2 bases and J by 9 bases, leaving 8 bases between them. In germline, CDR1 is SGHVS, CDR2 FNYEAQ. The CDR3 totals 12 residues. The CDR3 here is CASSLLAGEQFF. CDR3 DNA: TGTGCCAGCAGCTTATTGGCCGGTGAGCAGTTCTTC.

This chain uses TRBV28 with TRBJ2-3, with D perhaps being TRBD1 or TRBD2 (5 bases each). CDR1 and CDR2 (germline): MDHEN, SYDVKM. This CDR3 region has 18 residues. V was shortened by 3 bases and J by 10 bases, with 29 bases between the two germline ends. Here the CDR3 reads CASSFSTLLYRGSGAQYF. The DNA for the CDR3 is TGTGCCAGCAGTTTCTCTACTCTTCTCTACCGGGGCAGCGGAGCGCAGTATTTT.

V is TRBV11-2 and J is TRBJ1-2, with D perhaps matching TRBD1 (5 bases). The CDR3 runs to 13 residues. Per the germline V gene, CDR1 is SGHAT and CDR2 is FQNNGV. The germline V and J ends were trimmed by 4 bases and 8 bases, with 14 bases remaining between them. The CDR3 region has the DNA TGTGCCAGCAGCTCAGTCAGGGTCTGGGGCTACACCTTC. This sequence encodes CASSSVRVWGYTF.

This clonotype was counted at least ten times. The V gene is TRBV7-2, the J gene TRBJ2-5, with D uncertain. V lost 2 bases and J 0 bases, leaving 13 bases between the germline ends. The CDR3 totals 16 residues. Per germline, CDR1 SGHTA and CDR2 FQGNSA. Here the CDR3 DNA reads TGTGCCAGCAGCTTAAAGTTCTTACTCGACCAAGAGACCCAGTACTTC. Encoded protein: CASSLKFLLDQETQYF.

This clonotype was counted only a few times. The chain has TRBV7-9 and TRBJ2-3, with TRBD2 matching over 14 bases. Germline V gene lookup returns CDR1 SEHNR and CDR2 FQNEAQ (reference sequence). The CDR3 sequence is 18 residues long. J lost 5 bases, V lost 5 bases, and 12 bases had no gene match. The CDR3 region is CASSRRAGLAGGKDTQYF. The CDR3 nucleotides are TGTGCCAGCAGCAGAAGGGCCGGACTAGCGGGGGGCAAAGATACGCAGTATTTT.

Only a few counts were recorded for this clonotype. The gene calls are TRBV20-1 and TRBJ1-2; D is perhaps TRBD1 (5 bases). The CDR3 consists of 13 residues. V lost 3 bases and J lost 3, with 11 bases in between. CDR1 and CDR2 from the germline V gene are DFQATT and SNEGSKA (reference sequence). CDR3 residues: CSARLTEYYGYTF. The CDR3 bases are TGCAGTGCTAGGTTGACAGAATACTATGGCTACACCTTC.